This T cell receptor beta chain appears in the sequencing data of a study of T cells after yellow fever vaccination. TCRdb fed the 5' RACE reads into MiXCR, producing one record per CDR3 protein. The sample yields about 630,000 distinct CDR3 sequences, 9% to 15% seen once. The junction had 8 bases not matched to a gene; V was cut back by 0 bases and J by 3 bases. CDR3 length equals 17 residues. Germline lookup yields CDR1 LGHDT and CDR2 YNNKEL (reference sequence). Study-level findings and limits: In FACS-sorted repertoires, abundant clonotypes from the bulk population could appear as contaminants.

As to this clonotype: The antigen remains undetermined.

This chain connects TRBV3-1 to TRBJ2-1; 7 bases are shared with TRBD2. The TCR comes from a man younger than 45 who received the YFV17D yellow fever vaccine. Material: PBMCs, obtained on the day of the yellow fever booster vaccination. The CDR3 DNA follows: TGTGCCAGCAGCCAAGATACAAGACTAGCAGGCTACAATGAGCAGTTCTTC. It yields the protein CASSQDTRLAGYNEQFF.